This T cell receptor (beta chain) was retrieved from a study of blood T cell repertoires in COVID-19. The wider study: Spain, Italy and the United States supplied samples that represented acute and convalescent COVID-19. T cells, B-cell-depleted T cells, or PBMCs provided the cDNA or gDNA that served as material.

This clone showed up just once. In the original analysis: Quantification of nucleated cells was approximated via reference gene primer amplification. TCRdb keeps only in-frame clones here, not all; method: immunoSEQ multiplex PCR. V, J and clone size are those of that table, while D and trimming were read from the DNA. Counted here are under 300,000 clones, more than 75% occurring once; the ten biggest clones make up approximately 13%. This CDR3 comprises 16 residues. Trimming cost V 0 bases and J 5 bases, with 16 bases left between them. Germline values: CDR1 MNHEY, CDR2 SVGAGI. The sequence came from a man older than 75 with acute or convalescent COVID-19. The sequenced material came from peripheral blood. The chain uses TRBV6-5 and TRBJ1-1, with D tentatively TRBD1 (5 bases). The CDR3, as DNA: TGTGCCAGCAGTTACTCGGGATTCGGGGGAAATACTGAAGCTTTCTTT. Residues: CASSYSGFGGNTEAFF.